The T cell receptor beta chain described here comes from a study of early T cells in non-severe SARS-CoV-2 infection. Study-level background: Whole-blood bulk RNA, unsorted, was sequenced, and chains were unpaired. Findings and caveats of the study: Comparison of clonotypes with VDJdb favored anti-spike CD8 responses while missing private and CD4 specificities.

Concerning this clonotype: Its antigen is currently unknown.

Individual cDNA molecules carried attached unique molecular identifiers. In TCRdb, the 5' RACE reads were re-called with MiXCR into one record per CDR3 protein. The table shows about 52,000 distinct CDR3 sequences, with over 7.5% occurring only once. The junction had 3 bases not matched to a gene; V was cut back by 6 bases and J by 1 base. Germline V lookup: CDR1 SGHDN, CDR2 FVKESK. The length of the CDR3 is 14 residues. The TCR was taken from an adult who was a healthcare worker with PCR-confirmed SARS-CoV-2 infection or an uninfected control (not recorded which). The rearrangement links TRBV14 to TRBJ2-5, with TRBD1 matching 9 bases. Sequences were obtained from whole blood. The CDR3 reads CASSGTGFQETQYF. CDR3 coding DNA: TGTGCCAGCAGTGGGACAGGGTTCCAAGAGACCCAGTACTTC.